The source of this TCR beta chain is a study of chemoradiotherapy in HPV16-positive cancers. V was trimmed by 4 bases and J by 6 bases, leaving 16 bases between them. Germline V lookup: CDR1 PRHDT, CDR2 FYEKMQ (reference sequence). The CDR3 loop spans 14 amino acids. Study-wide findings and caveats: Candidate HPV-specific clones and E7-related TCR motifs grew in tumor during treatment. HPV-responsive T-cell expansion during chemoradiotherapy was linked to improved recurrence-free survival in HPV16-positive patients.

Repertoires were sampled repeatedly during chemoradiotherapy. To note about this clone: The antigen is undetermined.

The method was immunoSEQ multiplex PCR; TCRdb's version includes in-frame clones alone and lacks a portion of them. The table lists around 15,000 clones, roughly 71% of them singletons. The receptor's source is a human donor with HPV-associated anogenital cancer. Sample acquisition took place from a patient who underwent chemoradiotherapy. This chain connects TRBV13 to TRBJ2-7, with a tentative D call TRBD1 (6 bases). The CDR3 sequence is CASSSPTRGIEQYF. The CDR3 DNA follows: TGTGCCAGCAGCTCACCAACCAGGGGAATCGAGCAGTACTTC.